These 32 T cell receptor beta chains came from one sample sequenced in a study of blood T cells in healthy people across ages. PCR was performed a second time for roughly 6 to 12 cycles using a sample-barcoded 5' primer and a J-beta primer mix. TCRdb called the 5' RACE reads again in MiXCR, with one record for every CDR3 protein. Of under 1 million distinct CDR3 sequences listed, around two fifths are singletons. The sequenced sample was blood. Receptors were obtained from a man in his 60s in good health.

This clonotype was observed a handful of times. The chain recombines TRBV6-5 with TRBJ2-3; perhaps TRBD1 as D (5 bases). This CDR3 comprises 14 residues. Germline lookup yields CDR1 MNHEY and CDR2 SVGAGI. Trimming shortened V by 5 bases and J by 3 bases, and 12 bases separated the two germline ends. The CDR3 region has the DNA TGTGCCAGCAGTCAAGACAGTTTAACAGATACGCAGTATTTT. Translating it yields CASSQDSLTDTQYF.

Comments on this clonotype: Sequence at one end of the junction differs from germline and may be a read error. The genes are TRBV24-1 and TRBJ2-5; 7 bases map to TRBD2. CDR1 and CDR2 (germline): KGHDR, SFDVKD. The CDR3 spans 17 residues. The chain's CDR3 is CATSEVGRAGRQKTQYF. The CDR3 DNA follows: TGTGCCACCAGTGAGGTCGGACGAGCGGGGCGCCAAAAGACCCAGTACTTC.

The chain recombines TRBV6-1 with TRBJ2-3; possible D gene TRBD2, 7 bases. Germline V lookup: CDR1 MNHNS, CDR2 SASEGT. V was trimmed by 6 bases and J by 2 bases, leaving 21 bases between them. There are 17 residues in the CDR3. The CDR3 nucleotides read TGTGCCAGCAGGATAGGCGGGGGCCAAACTTCCACAGATACGCAGTATTTT. Protein product: CASRIGGGQTSTDTQYF.

This rearrangement joins TRBV28 to TRBJ1-1, with 9 bases fitting TRBD1. With 7 bases clipped from V and 10 bases from J, the junction kept 10 bases outside the gene matches. The CDR3 sequence is 13 residues long. The germline CDR1 and CDR2 sequences are MDHEN and SYDVKM. In DNA, the CDR3 is TGTGCCAGCAAAACCGGGACAGGGTCGCCAGCTTTCTTT. This sequence encodes CASKTGTGSPAFF.

J is TRBJ2-1 and V is TRBV7-9, with D unclear. Germline values: CDR1 SEHNR, CDR2 FQNEAQ (reference sequence). The V gene lost 1 base and the J gene lost 6 bases, with 13 bases spanning the gap. The CDR3 covers 15 residues. The CDR3 bases are TGTGCCAGCAGCTTAGGTTCGGTCGGTCTCAATGAGCAGTTCTTC. Its translation: CASSLGSVGLNEQFF.

J is TRBJ2-3 and V is TRBV20-1, with 10 bases that match TRBD2. This CDR3 is 16 amino acids long. CDR1 is DFQATT and CDR2 is SNEGSKA in the germline V gene (reference sequence). V gave up 3 bases and J gave up 0 bases; unmatched junction bases: 6. CDR3: CSASHWTSGSTDTQYF. CDR3 nucleotide sequence: TGCAGTGCTAGTCACTGGACTAGCGGAAGCACAGATACGCAGTATTTT.

V usage is TRBV18 and J usage is TRBJ2-5; D is unclear. The germline V and J ends were trimmed by 6 bases and 1 base, with 9 bases remaining between them. Germline CDR1 is KGHSH and CDR2 is LQKENI. The CDR3 runs to 13 residues. The chain's CDR3 is CASSHYTQETQYF. The CDR3 region has the DNA TGTGCCAGCTCGCACTACACCCAAGAGACCCAGTACTTC. The full variable domain, completed using reference TRBV18 and TRBJ2-5, is NAGVMQNPRHLVRRRGQEARLRCSPMKGHSHVYWYRQLPEEGLKFMVYLQKENIIDESGMPKERFSAEFPKEGPSILRIQQVVRGDSAAYFCASSHYTQETQYFGPGTRLLVL.

V is TRBV20-1 and J is TRBJ2-7; TRBD1 or TRBD2 may be the D gene (5 bases each). Germline V lookup: CDR1 DFQATT, CDR2 SNEGSKA (reference sequence). The CDR3 totals 12 residues. V shed 6 bases and J shed 0 bases, with 9 bases lying between them. The CDR3 DNA is TGCAGTGCCGGGACGCACTCCTACGAGCAGTACTTC. This translates into CSAGTHSYEQYF.

The chain is built from TRBV7-2 and TRBJ2-4, with D hard to call. The CDR3 is made up of 12 amino acids. From germline, CDR1 is SGHTA and CDR2 FQGNSA. V was clipped by 2 bases and J by 8 bases, with 7 bases between them. In DNA form, the CDR3 reads TGTGCCAGCAGCTTATGGGCGGACATTCAGTACTTC. Its translation: CASSLWADIQYF.

The table lists this clonotype with a few counts. CDR3: CASSLEIGLQGETQYF. The CDR3 region has the DNA TGTGCCAGCAGCTTAGAGATCGGGCTTCAGGGGGAGACCCAGTACTTC. This chain connects TRBV11-2 to TRBJ2-5; TRBD1 is a possible D gene (6 bases). The CDR3 extends over 16 amino acids. The V end lost 0 bases, the J end lost 5 bases, and 16 bases lay between the germline ends. Looked up from germline, CDR1 is SGHAT and CDR2 is FQNNGV.

This clonotype was found a few times. The V call is TRBV28, the J call TRBJ2-3, with a weak D call TRBD1 (5 bases). The CDR3 covers 14 residues. The V gene lost 3 bases and the J gene lost 2 bases, with 9 bases spanning the gap. Germline V gene sequence: CDR1 MDHEN, CDR2 SYDVKM. CDR3 sequence reads: CASSFTGNTDTQYF. Written as DNA, the CDR3 is TGTGCCAGCAGTTTTACAGGAAACACAGATACGCAGTATTTT.

This clonotype was recorded many times. The V gene is TRBV4-3, the J gene TRBJ1-6; TRBD1 is a possible D gene (6 bases). Per germline, CDR1 LGHNA and CDR2 YSLEER. This CDR3 is 15 amino acids long. V gave up 0 bases and J gave up 10 bases, with 13 bases separating them. DNA of the CDR3: TGCGCCAGCAGCCAAGAAGGGGGGTATCAATCACCCCTCCACTTT. Protein product: CASSQEGGYQSPLHF.

This chain uses TRBV7-2 with TRBJ2-5; TRBD1 matches at 9 bases. TRBJ2-1 matches the DNA end more closely, so the J call is doubtful. This CDR3 comprises 15 residues. CDR1 is SGHTA, CDR2 FQGNSA, per germline. As DNA, the CDR3 is TGTGCCAGCAGCCCACAGGGGGCTACCCAAGAGACCCAGTTCTTC. This translates into CASSPQGATQETQFF.

The genes are TRBV28 and TRBJ1-1; D is unclear. Trimming removed 3 bases at V and 0 bases at J, with 11 bases between. The CDR3 totals 15 residues. Germline CDR1 is MDHEN and CDR2 is SYDVKM. DNA of the CDR3: TGTGCCAGCAGTTTGATTTCGGTGGTGAACACTGAAGCTTTCTTT. Translated, it gives CASSLISVVNTEAFF.

The chain recombines TRBV5-6 with TRBJ2-5, with 8 bases lining up with TRBD1. The trim removed 4 bases at V and 12 bases at J, leaving 14 bases unmatched. From germline, CDR1 is SGHDT and CDR2 YYEEEE. This CDR3 has 14 amino acids. The CDR3 DNA follows: TGTGCCAGCAGCCTGGGGACAGGCAACCCGAAGAAGTACTTC. Translated: CASSLGTGNPKKYF.

The chain joins TRBV29-1 to TRBJ2-3; no definite D call. This CDR3 spans 12 amino acids. Germline CDR1 reads SQVTM; CDR2 reads ANQGSEA. CDR3 bases: TGCGGCGCCCAAGTTAACACAGATACGCAGTATTTT. Protein sequence: CGAQVNTDTQYF.

The chain is built from TRBV4-1 and TRBJ2-4, with D possibly matching TRBD1 (5 bases). Near its end, the DNA agrees better with TRBJ2-7, so the J call may be wrong. The V gene's germline CDR1 is MGHRA and CDR2 YSYEKL. The length of the CDR3 is 15 residues. The CDR3 is CASSQEPEQVGEQYF. The CDR3 region has the DNA TGCGCCAGCAGCCAAGAACCCGAACAGGTGGGCGAGCAGTACTTC.

This clonotype has only a few counts. This chain joins TRBV4-3 and TRBJ2-1, with D unclear. Deletions cut 0 bases from V and 6 bases from J, with 9 bases between. CDR1 and CDR2 (germline): LGHNA, YSLEER. The CDR3 contains 14 residues. CDR3 residues: CASSQDRASNEQFF. CDR3 nucleotides: TGCGCCAGCAGCCAAGATCGGGCTAGCAATGAGCAGTTCTTC.

The rearrangement links TRBV2 to TRBJ2-1, with no clear D. The DNA end favors TRBJ2-7, so the J call may be wrong. Germline CDR1 reads SNHLY; CDR2 reads FYNNEI. The CDR3 has 11 amino acids. The CDR3 here is CASSLDLAQYF. CDR3 bases: TGTGCCAGCAGTTTAGACTTGGCGCAGTACTTC.

A few counts support this clonotype. This chain connects TRBV20-1 to TRBJ2-5; 10 nucleotides agree with TRBD2. Germline CDR1 is DFQATT and CDR2 is SNEGSKA (reference sequence). The CDR3 has 11 amino acids. V trimming: 6 bases; J trimming: 11 bases; junction bases outside the gene matches: 6. The CDR3: CSAGLAREQYF. DNA for the CDR3: TGCAGTGCGGGACTAGCGCGGGAGCAGTACTTC.

The chain recombines TRBV4-3 with TRBJ2-1; D may be TRBD1 (7 bases). Trimming removed 0 bases from V and 13 bases from J, with 13 bases in between. Looked up from germline, CDR1 is LGHNA and CDR2 is YSLEER. CDR3 length: 13 residues. The CDR3 bases are TGCGCCAGCAGCCAAGATCAGGGGGGAATACAGTTCTTC. Protein product: CASSQDQGGIQFF.

This sequence joins TRBV5-1 and TRBJ1-1, with 7 bases identical to TRBD1. V lost 4 bases, J lost 0 bases, and 3 bases stayed unmatched. Germline CDR1 and CDR2: SGHRS and YFSETQ. This CDR3 contains 14 residues. The CDR3 DNA sequence: TGCGCCAGCAGCCCGGGACAGATGAACACTGAAGCTTTCTTT. It encodes CASSPGQMNTEAFF.

This chain links TRBV5-1 with TRBJ2-5; TRBD1 or TRBD2 may be the D gene (5 bases each). CDR3 length: 17 residues. CDR1 SGHRS and CDR2 YFSETQ come from the germline V gene. Trimming cost V 4 bases and J 11 bases, with 30 bases left between them. CDR3 sequence reads: CASSPGLQEAPWNEQYF. The CDR3 DNA follows: TGCGCCAGCAGCCCAGGATTACAGGAGGCGCCTTGGAATGAGCAGTACTTC.

This chain joins TRBV4-3 and TRBJ1-1; D gene ambiguous. The CDR3 has 15 residues. Trimming shortened V by 0 bases and J by 3 bases, and 11 bases separated the two germline ends. Germline V gene lookup returns CDR1 LGHNA and CDR2 YSLEER. CDR3 DNA: TGCGCCAGCAGCCAAGACGGTGGCGTAGACACTGAAGCTTTCTTT. Translating it yields CASSQDGGVDTEAFF.

The V and J genes are TRBV10-3 and TRBJ2-7; TRBD1 agrees at 7 bases. Per the germline V gene, CDR1 is ENHRY and CDR2 is SYGVKD. Unmatched junction bases numbered 10, after V lost 4 bases and J lost 7 bases. This CDR3 has 14 residues. CDR3 nucleotides: TGTGCCATCAGTGCGACAGGGAATTACAATGAGCAGTACTTC. This encodes CAISATGNYNEQYF.

On this clonotype: A junction boundary mismatches the germline segment, possibly from a read error. The chain recombines TRBV11-2 with TRBJ2-7, with D perhaps TRBD1 (5 bases). This CDR3 comprises 13 residues. Germline V gene lookup returns CDR1 SGHAT and CDR2 FQNNGV. The CDR3 protein is CASSLGEPDEQYF. CDR3 nucleotide sequence: TGTGCCAGCAGTTTAGGGGAACCGGATGAGCAGTACTTC.

This clonotype came up a few times. This rearrangement joins TRBV20-1 to TRBJ2-1, with 9 positions matching TRBD2. The CDR3 runs to 13 residues. The trim removed 7 bases at V and 10 bases at J, leaving 11 bases unmatched. Germline V lookup: CDR1 DFQATT, CDR2 SNEGSKA (reference sequence). The CDR3 reads CSGWLAGTSEQFF. CDR3 nucleotide sequence: TGCAGTGGGTGGCTAGCGGGAACTAGCGAGCAGTTCTTC.

V usage is TRBV5-1 and J usage is TRBJ1-4, with 11 nucleotides matching TRBD1. CDR3 size: 14 residues. Germline CDR1 reads SGHRS; CDR2 reads YFSETQ. J was trimmed by 8 bases and V by 3 bases; bases with no gene match: 3. The CDR3 region is CASSSGQGEEKLFF. CDR3 bases: TGCGCCAGCAGCTCGGGACAGGGGGAGGAAAAACTGTTTTTT. The full variable domain, in which reference TRBV5-1 and TRBJ1-4 provide the parts outside the CDR3, is KAGVTQTPRYLIKTRGQQVTLSCSPISGHRSVSWYQQTPGQGLQFLFEYFSETQRNKGNFPGRFSGRQFSNSRSEMNVSTLELGDSALYLCASSSGQGEEKLFFGSGTQLSVL.

The J gene is TRBJ2-7, the V gene TRBV28; 7 bases map to TRBD2. CDR1 is MDHEN and CDR2 is SYDVKM in the germline V gene. With 5 bases clipped from V and 7 bases from J, the junction kept 14 bases outside the gene matches. This CDR3 is built from 15 residues. DNA of the CDR3: TGTGCCAGCAGTGCCCGGGGGAGGGCTGAGAATGAGCAGTACTTC. Its protein is CASSARGRAENEQYF.

The chain is built from TRBV28 and TRBJ2-4; TRBD1 matches at 8 bases. Looked up from germline, CDR1 is MDHEN and CDR2 is SYDVKM. V lost 6 bases, J lost 13 bases, and 20 bases stayed unmatched. There are 16 residues in the CDR3. The CDR3 DNA follows: TGTGCCAGCAGCCGAAGGTGGGGACAGGCCTTTGGAGAGCAGTACTTC. Protein sequence: CASSRRWGQAFGEQYF.

This chain links TRBV7-2 with TRBJ2-7; tentative D call: TRBD2 (6 bases). Between the trimmed V and J ends, which lost 1 base and 3 bases, there was a span of 7 bases. There are 13 residues in the CDR3. CDR1 SGHTA and CDR2 FQGNSA come from the germline V gene. The CDR3 sequence: CASSLVEGYEQYF. Written as DNA, the CDR3 is TGTGCCAGCAGCTTAGTGGAGGGCTACGAGCAGTACTTC.

The chain links TRBV7-2 to TRBJ2-3; 10 bases match TRBD2. After removal of 5 bases from V and 6 bases from J, the junction contained 5 bases not matched to a gene. CDR1 and CDR2 (germline): SGHTA, FQGNSA. This CDR3 has 14 amino acids. CDR3 protein: CASSQRTSGDTQYF. The CDR3 DNA sequence: TGTGCCAGCAGCCAGAGGACTAGCGGCGATACGCAGTATTTT.